Listed here are 2 T cell receptor beta chains from one sample, sequenced in a study of blood T cell repertoires in COVID-19. Method: immunoSEQ multiplex PCR; TCRdb's copy keeps in-frame clones and lacks some. The sample has some 300,000 clones; 88% are singletons. Sequencing used peripheral blood. The source is a woman in her twenties or thirties who had recovered from COVID-19.

This clone has a count of ten or more. This chain links TRBV7-6 with TRBJ2-2; possible D gene TRBD2, 6 bases. There are 16 residues in the CDR3. In germline, CDR1 is SGHVS, CDR2 FNYEAQ. The germline V and J ends were trimmed by 3 bases and 6 bases, with 17 bases remaining between them. The CDR3 DNA is TGTGCCAGCAGCTTGTGGGACTTAGAAAGCTCCGGGGAGCTGTTTTTT. Translation: CASSLWDLESSGELFF.

The chain joins TRBV2 to TRBJ2-2; D perhaps matches TRBD2 (5 bases). V was shortened by 6 bases and J by 6 bases, with 14 bases between the two germline ends. This CDR3 has 14 amino acids. CDR1 and CDR2 from the germline V gene are SNHLY and FYNNEI. CDR3 amino acids: CASRLGSPSGELFF. The CDR3 DNA follows: TGTGCCAGCAGACTGGGGAGTCCCTCCGGGGAGCTGTTTTTT.